The clone carrying this T cell receptor (beta chain) was counted only a few times. Libraries were prepared by immunoSEQ multiplex PCR; TCRdb keeps only in-frame clonotypes and omits some of them. The sample contains approximately 410,000 clones, 86% of which appear only once. This CDR3 contains 15 residues. The germline V gene has CDR1 LNHDA and CDR2 SQIVND (reference sequence). V gave up 5 bases and J gave up 0 bases, with 13 bases separating them. These data belong to a study of blood T cell repertoires in COVID-19. Overall study context: The study drew acute and convalescent COVID-19 samples from the United States, Italy and Spain.

The receptor's source is a woman in her twenties or thirties with active or convalescent COVID-19. The specimen sequenced was peripheral blood. The chain uses TRBV19 and TRBJ1-1; D is possibly TRBD1 (5 bases). The CDR3 DNA reads as TGTGCCAGTAGTTGGACAAACAACATGAACACTGAAGCTTTCTTT. Translation: CASSWTNNMNTEAFF.